The sequence of this T cell receptor (beta chain) was determined in a study of liver allograft versus peripheral blood T cells. Study in general: Peripheral blood of the recipients supplied T cell receptor repertoires that were compared with those in transplanted livers.

This clonotype is classed as medium-sized (0.01 to 0.1%). Antigen specificity is unknown. One entry per CDR3 protein, called by TCRdb with MiXCR from the reads. This sample has approximately 810 distinct CDR3 sequences, with 14% to 15% found just once. Overall study results and limits: According to reports, the T cell receptor repertoires inside liver allografts differed from those in peripheral blood.

The receptor was isolated from a human patient who had a liver transplant. Some T cells may be the graft donor's.

The CDR3 loop is CASSEYRTGEQFF. The CDR3 DNA is TGTGCCAGCAGTGAATATCGAACGGGTGAGCAGTTCTTC. The chain couples TRBV25-1 to TRBJ2-1; D ambiguous. V gave up 0 bases and J gave up 9 bases, with 9 bases separating them. CDR3 length: 13 residues. The germline CDR1 and CDR2 sequences are MGHDK and SYGVNS.